A selection of T cell receptor beta chains follows, all from one sample in a study of T cells after yellow fever vaccination. TCRdb analysed the 5' RACE reads with MiXCR anew, one entry per CDR3 protein. The table has over 300,000 distinct CDR3 sequences, about 4% seen once; the top ten hold 20% to 25%. Sample: PBMCs, taken 5 days after the yellow fever booster vaccination. These receptors were obtained from a young man who received the YFV17D yellow fever vaccine. CDR3s include the opening cysteine and the closing phenylalanine or tryptophan. Fields, in order: J gene, V gene, D gene, clone size, CDR3 protein, CDR3 DNA. A D gene is named only where the DNA matches it firmly. Clone size, where shown, is once, few, many, or a class for clones that have expanded.

TRBJ1-2,TRBV20-1,TRBD1,NA,CRGSRGREGYTF,TGCAGGGGGTCCAGGGGGCGCGAAGGCTACACCTTC
TRBJ1-1,TRBV6-5,NA,NA,CASSYSGTMNTEAFF,TGTGCCAGCAGTTACTCAGGGACGATGAACACTGAAGCTTTCTTT
TRBJ1-2,TRBV4-3,NA,NA,CASSQDRTYGYTF,TGCGCCAGCAGCCAAGACAGGACCTATGGCTACACCTTC
TRBJ2-1,TRBV29-1,TRBD1,few,CSVEGRDRGYNEQFF,TGCAGCGTTGAGGGCCGGGACAGGGGTTACAATGAGCAGTTCTTC
TRBJ1-3,TRBV20-1,NA,few,CSARDSRAVGTIYF,TGCAGTGCTAGAGATAGTCGGGCCGTCGGCACCATATATTTT
TRBJ1-1,TRBV6-5,NA,many,CASSYYWRGRNTEAFF,TGTGCCAGCAGTTACTATTGGAGGGGTAGGAACACTGAAGCTTTCTTT
TRBJ2-7,TRBV6-2/TRBV6-3,NA,many,CASSSRTDEQYF,TGTGCCAGCAGTTCTCGGACGGACGAGCAGTACTTC
TRBJ2-2,TRBV11-2,NA,few,CASSLVGGFGELFF,TGTGCCAGCAGCTTAGTAGGGGGGTTCGGGGAGCTGTTTTTT
TRBJ2-3,TRBV12-3/TRBV12-4,NA,few,CASSVRGADTQYF,TGTGCCAGCAGTGTCCGGGGTGCAGATACGCAGTATTTT
TRBJ1-2,TRBV4-2,NA,few,CASSGSDYGYTF,TGTGCCAGCTCGGGATCGGACTATGGCTACACCTTC
TRBJ2-2,TRBV14,TRBD2,few,CASSLPGGSFPSGELFF,TGTGCCAGCAGCCTTCCCGGGGGGTCTTTTCCTTCCGGGGAGCTGTTTTTT
TRBJ1-6,TRBV2,TRBD1,NA,CASSPNTGDSPLHF,TGTGCCAGCAGCCCTAACACAGGGGATTCACCCCTCCACTTT
TRBJ2-7,TRBV7-9,NA,NA,CASSYAFRDSLQYF,TGTGCCAGCAGCTATGCGTTCCGGGACTCCCTGCAGTACTTC
TRBJ1-6,TRBV29-1,NA,NA,CSVEERVGSPLHF,TGCAGCGTTGAAGAGAGGGTAGGATCACCCCTCCACTTT
TRBJ2-3,TRBV5-5,TRBD2,many,CASSLRLASFSTDTQYF,TGTGCCAGCAGCTTGCGACTAGCGAGTTTTAGCACAGATACGCAGTATTTT
TRBJ2-3,TRBV20-1,NA,NA,CRLDRLTDTQYF,TGCAGACTGGACAGACTAACAGATACGCAGTATTTT
TRBJ2-3,TRBV7-2,TRBD2,few,CASSARLSGGATDTQYF,TGTGCCAGCAGCGCCCGACTGAGCGGGGGGGCCACAGATACGCAGTATTTT
TRBJ2-3,TRBV11-2,NA,NA,CASSGDHTDTQYF,TGTGCCAGCAGCGGGGACCACACAGATACGCAGTATTTT
TRBJ2-3,TRBV2,NA,NA,CASRRPERDTQYF,TGTGCCAGCAGGCGACCCGAGCGGGATACGCAGTATTTT
TRBJ2-1,TRBV5-1,TRBD1,few,CASSLGDRSYNEQFF,TGCGCCAGCAGCTTGGGGGACAGGTCCTACAATGAGCAGTTCTTC
TRBJ2-5,TRBV7-2,TRBD1,many,CASSRAGQGETQYF,TGTGCCAGCAGCCGGGCGGGACAGGGAGAGACCCAGTACTTC
TRBJ1-5,TRBV12-3/TRBV12-4,NA,many,CASSPQGDQPQHF,TGTGCCAGCAGTCCCCAGGGTGACCAGCCCCAGCATTTT